The clone carrying this T cell receptor beta chain has more than one count but fewer than ten. What it binds is not known. This sample was taken from a study of OX40 agonist ivuxolimab in advanced cancers. Study background: Every patient in dose escalation had hepatocellular carcinoma, melanoma, renal cell or head and neck cancer.

Assay used: immunoSEQ multiplex PCR; TCRdb lists only in-frame clones, some missing. Among about 98,000 clones listed, around 90% were seen once. Study findings and constraints: Several nonresponders also turned out to have low normalized T-cell clonal expansion.

CDR3 size: 13 residues. Between the trimmed V and J ends, which lost 1 base and 6 bases, there was a span of 11 bases. The germline V gene encodes CDR1 SGHRS and CDR2 YFSETQ. Blood was sampled at baseline, cycle 4 day 1, and cycle 7 day 1. This chain connects TRBV5-1 to TRBJ2-7; D might be TRBD1 (5 bases). The material sequenced was CD4+ or CD8+ T cells sorted from blood, taken in a trial of the OX40 agonist ivuxolimab. This receptor was taken from an adult with an advanced solid tumor such as melanoma, head and neck, liver or kidney cancer. For the CDR3, the DNA is TGCGCCAGCAGCTTGACCCCAACAGGCGAGCAGTACTTC. It encodes CASSLTPTGEQYF.